The 8 T cell receptor beta chains in this list originate from one sample, sequenced in a study of cytomegalovirus exposure and HLA in healthy donors. The repertoire was sequenced with immunoSEQ multiplex PCR; TCRdb's copy has only in-frame clones and lacks some. Of some 340,000 clones listed, approximately 86% are singletons. Sequencing was carried out using PBMCs. Every receptor here comes from a woman aged 25 to 39 in good health and CMV-seropositive.

This chain uses TRBV6-1 with TRBJ1-1; D is unresolved. Trimming stripped 2 bases from V and 3 bases from J, with 16 bases between. This CDR3 comprises 16 residues. CDR1 MNHNS and CDR2 SASEGT come from the germline V gene. The CDR3 bases are TGTGCCAGCAGTGAAACTTTTAATTATGGGGACACTGAAGCTTTCTTT. This encodes CASSETFNYGDTEAFF.

The V call is TRBV6-5, the J call TRBJ2-3; the match to TRBD1 covers 7 bases. The CDR3 runs to 15 residues. Germline CDR1 reads MNHEY; CDR2 reads SVGAGI. The V and J ends lost 6 bases and 3 bases, in that order; junction bases with no gene match: 9. The CDR3 DNA sequence: TGTGCCAGCAGGAGAGACAGGGTTCAAACAGATACGCAGTATTTT. Amino acid sequence: CASRRDRVQTDTQYF.

V and J are TRBV27 and TRBJ2-1, with 9 bases fitting TRBD2. Germline V lookup: CDR1 MNHEY, CDR2 SMNVEV (reference sequence). The length of the CDR3 is 19 residues. V lost 5 bases, J lost 3 bases, and 17 bases stayed unmatched. CDR3 DNA: TGTGCCAGCAGTCCCGATCGGGATAGCGGGAGTTGGGGCTACAATGAGCAGTTCTTC. Protein product: CASSPDRDSGSWGYNEQFF.

The rearrangement links TRBV7-2 to TRBJ1-5, with 8 positions matching TRBD1. The CDR3 spans 15 residues. J gave up 2 bases and V 0 bases, and 0 bases lay outside the gene matches. Per the germline V gene, CDR1 is SGHTA and CDR2 is FQGNSA. The CDR3 bases are TGTGCCAGCAGCTTAGCGACAGGGGGCAATCAGCCCCAGCATTTT. Its translation: CASSLATGGNQPQHF. The whole variable domain, filled in from reference TRBV7-2 and TRBJ1-5, reads GAGVSQSPSNKVTEKGKDVELRCDPISGHTALYWYRQSLGQGLEFLIYFQGNSAPDKSGLPSDRFSAERTGGSVSTLTIQRTQQEDSAVYLCASSLATGGNQPQHFGDGTRLSIL.

This clone was detected a few times. The rearrangement joins TRBV15 to TRBJ1-2; perhaps TRBD1 as D (6 bases). V was pared by 1 base and J by 4 bases, with 10 bases between. Germline V gene lookup returns CDR1 LNHNV and CDR2 YYDKDF (reference sequence). This CDR3 has 14 amino acids. The CDR3 region has the DNA TGTGCCACCAGCAGAGCAGGAGGGGGCTATGGCTACACCTTC. This translates into CATSRAGGGYGYTF.

The chain couples TRBV9 to TRBJ2-1; D is possibly TRBD2 (5 bases). The germline V and J ends were trimmed by 0 bases and 3 bases, with 19 bases remaining between them. CDR3 length: 18 residues. CDR1 is SGDLS, CDR2 YYNGEE, per germline. CDR3 bases: TGTGCCAGCAGCGTAGGTGGTTCGAGAGCGGCCCTCTACAATGAGCAGTTCTTC. Protein sequence: CASSVGGSRAALYNEQFF.

The rearrangement links TRBV18 to TRBJ1-5, with a possible D match to TRBD1 (6 bases). The CDR3 consists of 14 residues. In germline, CDR1 is KGHSH, CDR2 LQKENI. Trimming took off 6 bases at V and 8 bases at J, with 17 bases between the two ends. The CDR3 here is CASSLGALREPQHF. The CDR3 DNA reads TGTGCCAGCTCCCTGGGGGCCCTAAGGGAGCCCCAGCATTTT.

The J gene is TRBJ2-7, the V gene TRBV7-6; perhaps D is TRBD1 or TRBD2 (7 bases each). The CDR3 loop spans 15 amino acids. Germline V gene sequence: CDR1 SGHVS, CDR2 FNYEAQ. Trimming left V 1 base short and J 4 bases short, with 14 bases between. CDR3 sequence reads: CASSLGGGTAYEQYF. CDR3 sequence (DNA): TGTGCCAGCAGCTTAGGGGGAGGGACAGCATACGAGCAGTACTTC.